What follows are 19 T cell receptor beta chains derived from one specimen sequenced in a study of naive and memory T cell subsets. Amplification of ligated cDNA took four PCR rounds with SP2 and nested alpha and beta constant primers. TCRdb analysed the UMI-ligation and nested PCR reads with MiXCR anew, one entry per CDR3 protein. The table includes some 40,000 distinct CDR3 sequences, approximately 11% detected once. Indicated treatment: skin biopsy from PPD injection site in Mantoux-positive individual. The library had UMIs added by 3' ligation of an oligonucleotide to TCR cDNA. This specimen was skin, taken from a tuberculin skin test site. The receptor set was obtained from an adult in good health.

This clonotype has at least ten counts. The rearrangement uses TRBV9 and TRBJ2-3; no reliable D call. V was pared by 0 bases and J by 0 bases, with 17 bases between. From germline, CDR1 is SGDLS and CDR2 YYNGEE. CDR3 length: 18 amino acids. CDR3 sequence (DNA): TGTGCCAGCAGCGTAGGGGGTCTTATGGGATCTAGCACAGATACGCAGTATTTT. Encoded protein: CASSVGGLMGSSTDTQYF.

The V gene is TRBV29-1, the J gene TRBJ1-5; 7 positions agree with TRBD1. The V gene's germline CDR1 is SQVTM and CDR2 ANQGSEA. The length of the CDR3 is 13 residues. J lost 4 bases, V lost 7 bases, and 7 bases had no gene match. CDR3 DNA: TGCAGCGCTCAGGGGGGAAAAAATCAGCCCCAGCATTTT. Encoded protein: CSAQGGKNQPQHF.

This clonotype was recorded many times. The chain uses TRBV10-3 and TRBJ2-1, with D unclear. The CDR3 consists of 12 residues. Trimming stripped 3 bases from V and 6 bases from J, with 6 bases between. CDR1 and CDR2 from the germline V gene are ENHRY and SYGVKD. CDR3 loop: CAISDSPNEQFF. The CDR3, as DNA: TGTGCCATCAGTGATTCCCCCAATGAGCAGTTCTTC.

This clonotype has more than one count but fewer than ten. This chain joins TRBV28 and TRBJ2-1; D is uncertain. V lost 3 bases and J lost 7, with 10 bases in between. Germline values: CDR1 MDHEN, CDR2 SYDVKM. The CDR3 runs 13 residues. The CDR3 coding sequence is TGTGCCAGCAGTTTTTGGGCCGTGAATGAGCAGTTCTTC. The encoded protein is CASSFWAVNEQFF.

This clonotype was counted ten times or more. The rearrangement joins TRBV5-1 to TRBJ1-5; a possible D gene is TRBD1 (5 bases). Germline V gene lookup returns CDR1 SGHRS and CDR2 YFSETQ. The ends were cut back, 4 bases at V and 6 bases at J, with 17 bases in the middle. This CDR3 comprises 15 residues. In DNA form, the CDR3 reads TGCGCCAGCAGCCCCGAGGGCAGGGTCGGTCAGCCCCAGCATTTT. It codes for CASSPEGRVGQPQHF.

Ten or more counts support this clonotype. The CDR3 is CAISELRTWSSYNEQFF. CDR3 sequence (DNA): TGTGCCATCAGTGAGTTAAGGACATGGAGCTCCTACAATGAGCAGTTCTTC. The chain combines TRBV10-3 with TRBJ2-1; maybe TRBD1 (5 bases). V was shortened by 1 base and J by 0 bases, with 13 bases between the two germline ends. CDR3 length: 17 residues. Germline V gene sequence: CDR1 ENHRY, CDR2 SYGVKD.

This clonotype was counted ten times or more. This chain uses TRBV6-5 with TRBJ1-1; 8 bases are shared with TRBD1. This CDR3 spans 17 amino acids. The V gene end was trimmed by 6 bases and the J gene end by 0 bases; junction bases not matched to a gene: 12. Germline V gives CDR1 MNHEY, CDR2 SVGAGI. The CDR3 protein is CASRQQDRVLVNTEAFF. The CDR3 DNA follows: TGTGCCAGCAGACAACAGGACAGGGTGTTGGTGAACACTGAAGCTTTCTTT.

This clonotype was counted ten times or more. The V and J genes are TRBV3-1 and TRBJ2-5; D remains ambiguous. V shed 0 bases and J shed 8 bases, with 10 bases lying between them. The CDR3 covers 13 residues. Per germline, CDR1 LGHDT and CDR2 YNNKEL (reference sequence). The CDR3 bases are TGTGCCAGCAGCCAAGATACTTCCGGAACCCAGTACTTC. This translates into CASSQDTSGTQYF.

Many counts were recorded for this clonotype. The chain's CDR3 is CASSFGGTDTQYF. The CDR3 coding sequence is TGTGCCAGCAGCTTTGGGGGGACAGATACGCAGTATTTT. The chain combines TRBV7-9 with TRBJ2-3, with TRBD2 as a possible D gene (6 bases). The germline gives CDR1 SEHNR, CDR2 FQNEAQ (reference sequence). The CDR3 totals 13 residues. V was clipped by 3 bases and J by 3 bases, with 7 bases between them.

The CDR3 reads CASSPLVVGSERWSTDTQYF. DNA of the CDR3: TGTGCCAGCAGCCCTCTCGTGGTGGGGAGTGAGAGGTGGAGCACAGATACGCAGTATTTT. The V gene is TRBV12-3 or TRBV12-4, the J gene TRBJ2-3; TRBD2 is a possible D gene (5 bases). This CDR3 is 20 amino acids long. The germline V and J ends were trimmed by 6 bases and 0 bases, with 28 bases remaining between them.

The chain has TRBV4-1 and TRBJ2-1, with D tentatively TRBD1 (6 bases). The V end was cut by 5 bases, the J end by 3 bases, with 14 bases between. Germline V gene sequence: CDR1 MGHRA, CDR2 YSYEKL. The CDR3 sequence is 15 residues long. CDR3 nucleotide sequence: TGCGCCAGCAGCGTCCGGGACATTGACTACAATGAGCAGTTCTTC. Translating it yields CASSVRDIDYNEQFF.

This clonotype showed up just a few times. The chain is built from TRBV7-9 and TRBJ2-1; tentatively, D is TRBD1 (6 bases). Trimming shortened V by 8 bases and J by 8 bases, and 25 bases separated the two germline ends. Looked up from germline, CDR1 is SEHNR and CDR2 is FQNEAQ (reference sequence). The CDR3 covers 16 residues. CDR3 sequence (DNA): TGTGCCAGCCGCAAACTTGGACAGAAAGATTTCCATGAGCAGTTCTTC. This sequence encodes CASRKLGQKDFHEQFF.

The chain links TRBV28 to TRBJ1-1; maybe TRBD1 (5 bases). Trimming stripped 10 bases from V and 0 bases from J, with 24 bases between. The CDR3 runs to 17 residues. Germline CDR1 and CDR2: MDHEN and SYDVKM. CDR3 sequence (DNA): TGTGCCACCCAGCGGCACCGGGGCCGCGCATTGAACACTGAAGCTTTCTTT. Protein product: CATQRHRGRALNTEAFF.

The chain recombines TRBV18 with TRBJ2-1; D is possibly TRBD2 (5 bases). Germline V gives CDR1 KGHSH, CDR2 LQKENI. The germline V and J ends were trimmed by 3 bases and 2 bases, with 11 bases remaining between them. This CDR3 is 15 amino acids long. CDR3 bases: TGTGCCAGCTCACCCGGAGGCAATCCCTACAATGAGCAGTTCTTC. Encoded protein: CASSPGGNPYNEQFF.

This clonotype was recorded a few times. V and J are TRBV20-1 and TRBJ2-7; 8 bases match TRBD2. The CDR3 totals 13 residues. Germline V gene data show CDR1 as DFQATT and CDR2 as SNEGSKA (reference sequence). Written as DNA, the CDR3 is TGCAGCATCCCCGGGGGGGGAACCTACGAGCAGTACTTC. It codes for CSIPGGGTYEQYF.

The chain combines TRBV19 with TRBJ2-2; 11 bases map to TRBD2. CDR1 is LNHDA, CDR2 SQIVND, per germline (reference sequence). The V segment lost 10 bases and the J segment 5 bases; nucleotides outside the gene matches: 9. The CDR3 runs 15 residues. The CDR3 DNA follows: TGTGCCACTTACTTAGCGGGGGGGCCAACCGGGGAGCTGTTTTTT. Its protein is CATYLAGGPTGELFF.

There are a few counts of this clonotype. CDR3 nucleotide sequence: TGTGCCAGCAGCCAGTATGACAGGGCCGCTAATGAAAAACTGTTTTTT. Its translation: CASSQYDRAANEKLFF. The chain joins TRBV3-1 to TRBJ1-4; 7 positions agree with TRBD1. This CDR3 comprises 16 residues. Germline trimming cut 3 bases from V and 3 bases from J; bases unmatched to any gene: 7. Germline V gene lookup returns CDR1 LGHDT and CDR2 YNNKEL (reference sequence).

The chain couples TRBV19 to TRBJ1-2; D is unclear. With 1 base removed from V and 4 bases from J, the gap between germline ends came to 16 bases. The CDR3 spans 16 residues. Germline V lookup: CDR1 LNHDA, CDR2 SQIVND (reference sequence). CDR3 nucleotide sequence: TGTGCCAGTAGTATAGTTCGTTCCAGGACCCTCTATGGCTACACCTTC. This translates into CASSIVRSRTLYGYTF.

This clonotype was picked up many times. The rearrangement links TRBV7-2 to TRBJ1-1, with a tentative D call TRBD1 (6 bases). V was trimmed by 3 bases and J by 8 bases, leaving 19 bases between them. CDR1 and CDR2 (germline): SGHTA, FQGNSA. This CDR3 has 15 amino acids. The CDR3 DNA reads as TGTGCCAGCAGCTTCTCTGGGGGCCCCGGGACAGAAGCTTTCTTT. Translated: CASSFSGGPGTEAFF. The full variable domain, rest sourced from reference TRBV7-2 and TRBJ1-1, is GAGVSQSPSNKVTEKGKDVELRCDPISGHTALYWYRQSLGQGLEFLIYFQGNSAPDKSGLPSDRFSAERTGGSVSTLTIQRTQQEDSAVYLCASSFSGGPGTEAFFGQGTRLTVV.